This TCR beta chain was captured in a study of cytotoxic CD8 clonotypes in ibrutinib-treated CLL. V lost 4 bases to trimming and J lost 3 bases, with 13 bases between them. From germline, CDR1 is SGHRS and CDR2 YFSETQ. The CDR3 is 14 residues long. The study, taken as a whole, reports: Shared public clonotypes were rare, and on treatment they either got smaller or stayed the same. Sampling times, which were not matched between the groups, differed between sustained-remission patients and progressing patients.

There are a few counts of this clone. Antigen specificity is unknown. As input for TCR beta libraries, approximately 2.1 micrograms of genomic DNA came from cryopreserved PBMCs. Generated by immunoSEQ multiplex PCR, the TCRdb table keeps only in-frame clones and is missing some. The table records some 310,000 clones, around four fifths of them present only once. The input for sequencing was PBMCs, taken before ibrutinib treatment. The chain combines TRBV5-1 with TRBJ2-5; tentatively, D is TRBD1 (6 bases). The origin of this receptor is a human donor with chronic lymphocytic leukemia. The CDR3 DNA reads TGCGCCAGCAGCCAGGGCCCAGGGGAAGAGACCCAGTACTTC. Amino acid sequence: CASSQGPGEETQYF.